This T cell receptor beta chain was observed in a study of identical twins. Study results and caveats: With monozygotic twins, out-of-frame TCR alpha sharing exceeded what models estimated. The degree of excess twin sharing was weaker in beta out-of-frame sequences.

This CDR3 spans 12 amino acids. Trimming took 3 bases from V and 1 from J, leaving 1 base between them. This clonotype has ten or more counts. Antigen: not known. TCRdb fed the 5' RACE reads into MiXCR, producing one record per CDR3 protein. The data show about 390,000 distinct CDR3 sequences, 9% seen once. The source of this sequence is a woman aged 45-59 years in good health. Sequencing input: naive T cells sorted from blood. The gene calls are TRBV12-3 or TRBV12-4 and TRBJ1-3; D is undetermined. Here the CDR3 DNA reads TGTGCCAGCAGTTTTTCTGGAAACACCATATATTTT. It translates to CASSFSGNTIYF.